This T cell receptor beta chain emerged from a study of blood T cell repertoires in COVID-19 (TCRdb year 2020). In the study overall: Collaborator samples came from the United States, Italy and Spain and covered acute and convalescent phases of COVID-19. Subjects who had been exposed to COVID-19, were actively infected with it, or had recovered from it provided the deeply sampled blood TCRbeta repertoires that made up the dataset. Nearly every sample came with metadata listing a de-identified subject ID, COVID-19 status, age in years and sex. Samples came from the ongoing ImmuneRACE study (first 160 participants) plus 1,254 subjects from 6 global collaborators. Where HLA class I and class II types were available, the types were taken from metadata supplied by the sample provider, not from assay-based typing. The prospective study material was composed of cDNA or gDNA derived from T cells, B-cell-depleted T cells, or PBMCs. The repertoires were released in a freely available public database meant as a resource for research on the immune response to SARS-CoV-2.

Concerning this clone itself: The antigen this receptor binds is unknown. Base qualities are not at hand, and no much larger clone is one base apart.

Participants in the prospective study were enrolled through a virtual design, were aged 18 to 89 years, and lived in approximately 24 United States geographic areas. In the prospective study, cohorts were assigned on the basis of participant-reported clinical history obtained from a screening survey and a study questionnaire. Mobile phlebotomists in the prospective study collected whole blood, serum and a nasopharyngeal or oropharyngeal swab from every participant. Participants in the prospective study had the option to provide additional blood draws and questionnaires over an approximately 2-month period. Before DNA extraction, blood samples from the prospective study were shipped at room temperature or frozen. TCRbeta CDR3 regions were amplified from genomic DNA using the immunoSEQ Assay, a bias-controlled multiplex PCR. Processing in the source paper ran as follows. The number of nucleated cells in each sample was estimated from the amplification of reference gene primers within the assay. Sequence reads were collapsed and filtered to measure the absolute abundance of every unique TCRbeta CDR3 rearrangement. Productive Simpson clonality was computed per sample as the square root of Simpson's diversity index over productive rearrangements. TCRdb re-hosts the immuneACCESS table, in-frame sequences only. Its copies lack some clones; in the studies checked, an unresolved V gene accounts for under half of them, and the cause for the rest is not known. D and trimming come from the DNA, and the V and J calls and clone size come from that table. This sample gives 200,000 to 300,000 clones in total; 86% of them show up just once. About 3.3% of the sample is taken by the ten largest.

Points the paper makes about the study in general: How much clinical and demographic metadata was included differed by source and by participant, and the metadata was provided uncurated.

Ends trimmed: V by 2 bases, J by 15 bases; bases unmatched to a gene: 6. The germline V gene sets CDR1 to MNHEY and CDR2 to SVGAGI. Measured from the cysteine to the phenylalanine, the CDR3 is 12 residues long. CDR3 DNA only is kept here, 36 bases in frame from base 1. Recombination joined TRBV6-5 with TRBJ2-1, and 8 junction bases match TRBD1. The sequenced sample was PBMCs or T cells enriched from blood (not recorded which). The sequence was collected from a woman between 40 and 50 years old with acute COVID-19. The DNA sequence is TGTGCCAGCAGTTACCCTGGACAGGGTTCGTTCTTC. This sequence encodes CASSYPGQGSFF.